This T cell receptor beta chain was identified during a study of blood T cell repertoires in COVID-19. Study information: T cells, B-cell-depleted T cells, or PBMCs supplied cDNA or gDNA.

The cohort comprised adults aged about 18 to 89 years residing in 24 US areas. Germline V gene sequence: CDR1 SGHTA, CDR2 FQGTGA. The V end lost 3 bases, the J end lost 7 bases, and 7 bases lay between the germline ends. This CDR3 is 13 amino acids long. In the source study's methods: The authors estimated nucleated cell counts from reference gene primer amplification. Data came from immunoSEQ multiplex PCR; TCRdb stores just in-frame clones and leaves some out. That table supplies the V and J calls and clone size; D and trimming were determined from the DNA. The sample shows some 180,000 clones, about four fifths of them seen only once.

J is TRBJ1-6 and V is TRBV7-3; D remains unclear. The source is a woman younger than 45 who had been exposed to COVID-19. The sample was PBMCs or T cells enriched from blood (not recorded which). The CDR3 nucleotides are TGTGCCAGCAGCTTCGGTCCGAATTCACCCCTCCACTTT. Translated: CASSFGPNSPLHF.